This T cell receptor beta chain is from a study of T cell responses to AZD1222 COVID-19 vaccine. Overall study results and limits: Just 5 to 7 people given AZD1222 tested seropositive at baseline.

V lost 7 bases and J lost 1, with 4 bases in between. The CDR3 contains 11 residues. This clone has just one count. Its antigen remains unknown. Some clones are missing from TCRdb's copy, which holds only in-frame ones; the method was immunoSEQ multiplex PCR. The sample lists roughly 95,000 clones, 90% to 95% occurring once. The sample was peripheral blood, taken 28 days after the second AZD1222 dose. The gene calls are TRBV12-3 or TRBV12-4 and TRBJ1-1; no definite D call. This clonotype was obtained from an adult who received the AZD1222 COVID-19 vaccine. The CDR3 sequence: CASTQNTEAFF. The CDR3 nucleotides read TGTGCCAGCACCCAGAACACTGAAGCTTTCTTT.